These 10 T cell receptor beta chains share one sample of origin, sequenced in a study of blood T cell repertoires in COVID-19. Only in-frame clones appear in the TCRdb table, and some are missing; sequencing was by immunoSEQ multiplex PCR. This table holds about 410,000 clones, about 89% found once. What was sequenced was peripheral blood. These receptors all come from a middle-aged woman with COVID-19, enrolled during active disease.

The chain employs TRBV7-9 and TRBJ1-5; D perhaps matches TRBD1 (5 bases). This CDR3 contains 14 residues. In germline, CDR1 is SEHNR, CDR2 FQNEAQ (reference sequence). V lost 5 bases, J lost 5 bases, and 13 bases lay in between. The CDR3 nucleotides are TGTGCCAGCAGCACTGGACACCTTGATCAGCCCCAGCATTTT. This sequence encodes CASSTGHLDQPQHF. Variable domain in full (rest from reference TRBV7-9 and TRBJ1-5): DTGVSQNPRHKITKRGQNVTFRCDPISEHNRLYWYRQTLGQGPEFLTYFQNEAQLEKSRLLSDRFSAERPKGSFSTLEIQRTEQGDSAMYLCASSTGHLDQPQHFGDGTRLSIL.

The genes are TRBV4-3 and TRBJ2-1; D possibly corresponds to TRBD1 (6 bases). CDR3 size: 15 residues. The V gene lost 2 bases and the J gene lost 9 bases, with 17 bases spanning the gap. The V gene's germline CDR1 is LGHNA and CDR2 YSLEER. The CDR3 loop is CASSQIRGARSEQFF. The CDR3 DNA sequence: TGCGCCAGCAGCCAAATCAGGGGAGCCCGTAGTGAGCAGTTCTTC.

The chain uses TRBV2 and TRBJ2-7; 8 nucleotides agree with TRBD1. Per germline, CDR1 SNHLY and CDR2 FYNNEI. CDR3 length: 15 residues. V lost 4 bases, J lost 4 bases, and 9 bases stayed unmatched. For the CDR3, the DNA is TGTGCCAGCAGTGTAGTTGGACAGGGCCTATACGAGCAGTACTTC. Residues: CASSVVGQGLYEQYF.

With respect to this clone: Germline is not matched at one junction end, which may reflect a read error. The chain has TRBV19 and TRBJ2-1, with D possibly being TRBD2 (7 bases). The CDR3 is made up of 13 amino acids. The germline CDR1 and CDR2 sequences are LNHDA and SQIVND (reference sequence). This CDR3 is CASSYGGPNGQFF. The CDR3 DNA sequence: TGTGCCAGTAGTTACGGGGGGCCGAATGGGCAGTTCTTC.

CDR3 amino acids: CASSRNTGLSGNTIYF. CDR3 bases: TGTGCCAGCAGCCGTAACACAGGGCTCTCTGGAAACACCATATATTTT. The chain is built from TRBV7-3 and TRBJ1-3; weak D call: TRBD1 (6 bases). Germline assignment: CDR1 SGHTA and CDR2 FQGTGA. The CDR3 is 16 amino acids. V was cut by 5 bases and J by 0 bases, with 14 bases left in between.

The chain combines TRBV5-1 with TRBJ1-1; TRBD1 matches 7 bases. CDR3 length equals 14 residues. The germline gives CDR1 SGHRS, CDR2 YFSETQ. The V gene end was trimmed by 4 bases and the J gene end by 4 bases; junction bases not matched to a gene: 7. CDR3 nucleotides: TGCGCCAGCAGCCGGGGGACAGCCTCCACTGAAGCTTTCTTT. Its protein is CASSRGTASTEAFF.

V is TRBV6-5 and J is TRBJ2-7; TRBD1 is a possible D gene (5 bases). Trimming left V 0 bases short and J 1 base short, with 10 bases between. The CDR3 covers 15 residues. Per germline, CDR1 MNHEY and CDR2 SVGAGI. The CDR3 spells CASSYSRQISYEQYF. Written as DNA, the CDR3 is TGTGCCAGCAGTTACTCCCGACAGATATCCTACGAGCAGTACTTC.

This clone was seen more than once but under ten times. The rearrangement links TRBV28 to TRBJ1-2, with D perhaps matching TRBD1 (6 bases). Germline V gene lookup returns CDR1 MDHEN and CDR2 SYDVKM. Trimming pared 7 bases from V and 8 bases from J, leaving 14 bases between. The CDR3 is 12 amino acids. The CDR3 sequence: CASIRDNEGYTF. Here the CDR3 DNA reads TGTGCCAGCATCCGGGACAATGAAGGCTACACCTTC.

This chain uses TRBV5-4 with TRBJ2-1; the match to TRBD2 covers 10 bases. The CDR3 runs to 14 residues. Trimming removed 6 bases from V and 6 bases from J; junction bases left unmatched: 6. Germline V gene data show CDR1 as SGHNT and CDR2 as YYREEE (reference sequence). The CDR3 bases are TGTGCCAGCATCAGGAGCGGGGGGGCCAATGAGCAGTTCTTC. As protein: CASIRSGGANEQFF.

CDR3 amino acids: CASSLSGTGYSPLHF. The CDR3 DNA reads as TGTGCCAGCAGCTTGAGCGGGACGGGTTATTCACCCCTCCACTTT. The J gene is TRBJ1-6, the V gene TRBV7-9, with D perhaps matching TRBD1 (5 bases). The germline CDR1 and CDR2 sequences are SEHNR and FQNEAQ (reference sequence). CDR3 length: 15 amino acids. The V end was cut by 3 bases, the J end by 8 bases, with 14 bases between.